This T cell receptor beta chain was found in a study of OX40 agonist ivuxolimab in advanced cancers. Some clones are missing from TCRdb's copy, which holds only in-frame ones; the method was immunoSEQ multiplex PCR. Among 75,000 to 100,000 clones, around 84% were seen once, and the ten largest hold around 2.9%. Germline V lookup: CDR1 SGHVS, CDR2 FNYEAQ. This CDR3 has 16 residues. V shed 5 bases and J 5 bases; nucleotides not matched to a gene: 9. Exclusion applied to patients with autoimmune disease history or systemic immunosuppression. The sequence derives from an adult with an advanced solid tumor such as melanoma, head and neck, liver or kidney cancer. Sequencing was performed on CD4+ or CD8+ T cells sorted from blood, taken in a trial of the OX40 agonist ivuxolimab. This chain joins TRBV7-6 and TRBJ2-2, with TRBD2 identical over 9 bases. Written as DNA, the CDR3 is TGTGCCAGCAGCCTAAACAGCGGGGGGTTAACCGGGGAGCTGTTTTTT. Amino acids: CASSLNSGGLTGELFF.